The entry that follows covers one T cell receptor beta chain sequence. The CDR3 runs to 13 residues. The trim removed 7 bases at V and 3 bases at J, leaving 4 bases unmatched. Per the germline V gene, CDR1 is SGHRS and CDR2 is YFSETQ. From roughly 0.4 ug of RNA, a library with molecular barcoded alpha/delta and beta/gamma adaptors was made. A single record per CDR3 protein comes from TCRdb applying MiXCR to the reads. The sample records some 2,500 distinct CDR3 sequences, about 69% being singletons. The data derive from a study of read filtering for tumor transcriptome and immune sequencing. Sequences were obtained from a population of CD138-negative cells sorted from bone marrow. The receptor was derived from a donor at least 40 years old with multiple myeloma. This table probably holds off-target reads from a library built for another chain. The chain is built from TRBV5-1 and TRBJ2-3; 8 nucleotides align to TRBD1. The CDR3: CASADRATDTQYF. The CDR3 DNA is TGCGCCAGCGCGGACAGGGCAACAGATACGCAGTATTTT.